Presented here are 21 T cell receptor beta chains from one specimen sequenced in a study of cytomegalovirus exposure and HLA in healthy donors. The PCR ran on 60 Vbeta and 13 Jbeta primers. Using immunoSEQ multiplex PCR, the repertoire was profiled, and TCRdb retains in-frame clones only, with some absent. Among around 180,000 clones listed, about 65% were seen once. The sequenced sample was PBMCs. The receptors were sampled from a girl aged 10 to 17 in good health and CMV-seronegative.

This chain uses TRBV9 with TRBJ2-1; D is possibly TRBD2 (6 bases). The CDR3 loop spans 14 amino acids. The V gene lost 0 bases and the J gene lost 6 bases, with 10 bases spanning the gap. Germline V gene sequence: CDR1 SGDLS, CDR2 YYNGEE. The CDR3 reads CASSVGPSANEQFF. The CDR3 bases are TGTGCCAGCAGCGTAGGGCCTAGCGCCAATGAGCAGTTCTTC. Looking up the rest from reference TRBV9 and TRBJ2-1 gives the full variable domain: DSGVTQTPKHLITATGQRVTLRCSPRSGDLSVYWYQQSLDQGLQFLIQYYNGEERAKGNILERFSAQQFPDLHSELNLSSLELGDSALYFCASSVGPSANEQFFGPGTRLTVL.

The V call is TRBV5-1, the J call TRBJ2-1, with 8 bases that match TRBD2. In germline, CDR1 is SGHRS, CDR2 YFSETQ. V lost 4 bases, J lost 0 bases, and 0 bases stayed unmatched. The CDR3 is 14 residues long. CDR3 nucleotide sequence: TGCGCCAGCAGCCTAGCGGGCTCCTACAATGAGCAGTTCTTC. Protein product: CASSLAGSYNEQFF.

This chain connects TRBV29-1 to TRBJ1-1, with D perhaps matching TRBD1 (5 bases). With 4 bases removed from V and 0 bases from J, the gap between germline ends came to 9 bases. Germline CDR1 is SQVTM and CDR2 is ANQGSEA. The CDR3 has 13 amino acids. CDR3 in amino acids: CSVGRGMNTEAFF. For the CDR3, the DNA is TGCAGCGTTGGGAGGGGAATGAACACTGAAGCTTTCTTT. The full variable domain, completed using reference TRBV29-1 and TRBJ1-1, is SAVISQKPSRDICQRGTSLTIQCQVDSQVTMMFWYRQQPGQSLTLIATANQGSEATYESGFVIDKFPISRPNLTFSTLTVSNMSPEDSSIYLCSVGRGMNTEAFFGQGTRLTVV.

This chain uses TRBV10-3 with TRBJ1-2, with 10 nucleotides matching TRBD1. The trim removed 10 bases at V and 6 bases at J, leaving 5 bases unmatched. CDR3 length: 12 amino acids. Germline V gene sequence: CDR1 ENHRY, CDR2 SYGVKD. CDR3 in amino acids: CATLTGGDGYTF. CDR3 sequence (DNA): TGTGCCACCTTGACAGGGGGCGATGGCTACACCTTC.

V is TRBV7-8 and J is TRBJ2-7; 7 nucleotides line up with TRBD1. The trim removed 1 base at V and 4 bases at J, leaving 10 bases unmatched. The CDR3 runs to 16 residues. CDR1 SGHVS and CDR2 FQNEAQ come from the germline V gene. The CDR3 region is CASSLGPDGTVYEQYF. In nucleotides, the CDR3 is TGTGCCAGCAGCTTAGGTCCGGATGGGACAGTGTACGAGCAGTACTTC.

A note on this clone: A read error may account for a junction end that differs from germline. This specimen includes other DNA sequences encoding the same CDR3. The V and J genes are TRBV5-1 and TRBJ2-1, with TRBD1 identical over 10 bases. CDR1 and CDR2 from the germline V gene are SGHRS and YFSETQ. The CDR3 totals 15 residues. CDR3 region: CASSLGTGAYNEQFF. CDR3 DNA: TGCGCCAGTAGCTTGGGGACAGGGGCCTACAATGAGCAGTTCTTC.

J is TRBJ2-1 and V is TRBV20-1; a possible D gene is TRBD2 (6 bases). CDR1 is DFQATT, CDR2 SNEGSKA, per germline (reference sequence). The CDR3 is 11 amino acids. The V gene lost 5 bases and the J gene lost 4 bases, with 6 bases spanning the gap. CDR3 bases: TGCAGTGCTCTAGCGTACAATGAGCAGTTCTTC. Translating gives CSALAYNEQFF.

The chain has TRBV28 and TRBJ1-2; 7 bases match TRBD1. V was clipped by 7 bases and J by 2 bases; unmatched bases: 7. Per the germline V gene, CDR1 is MDHEN and CDR2 is SYDVKM. The CDR3 covers 14 residues. DNA for the CDR3: TGTGCCAGCACCGAAGGGACAGAGAACTATGGCTACACCTTC. It specifies CASTEGTENYGYTF.

The chain uses TRBV11-1 and TRBJ1-1; D is undetermined. The CDR3 sequence is 13 residues long. Germline V gene data show CDR1 as SGHAT and CDR2 as FQDESV (reference sequence). The V end was cut by 5 bases, the J end by 4 bases, with 11 bases between. CDR3 loop: CASSPRLGTEAFF. The CDR3 DNA reads TGTGCCAGCAGCCCGAGACTTGGCACTGAAGCTTTCTTT.

V gene TRBV7-6 combines with J gene TRBJ1-1, with 10 nucleotides matching TRBD1. CDR1 is SGHVS, CDR2 FNYEAQ, per germline. The CDR3 covers 15 residues. The V segment lost 4 bases and the J segment 12 bases; nucleotides outside the gene matches: 14. CDR3 coding DNA: TGTGCCAGCAGCTCCGGAACCTCCGGGACAGGGGAACCTTTCTTT. It translates to CASSSGTSGTGEPFF.

The genes are TRBV7-6 and TRBJ1-2; D may be TRBD1 (6 bases). Germline V CDR1 and CDR2: SGHVS, FNYEAQ. This CDR3 region has 14 residues. The ends were cut back, 5 bases at V and 5 bases at J, with 15 bases in the middle. As DNA, the CDR3 is TGTGCCAGCAGCCGGGACACCAACGGGTATGGCTACACCTTC. Translation: CASSRDTNGYGYTF.

The chain carries TRBV7-9 and TRBJ1-2; tentatively, D is TRBD1 (5 bases). This CDR3 contains 15 residues. CDR1 SEHNR and CDR2 FQNEAQ come from the germline V gene (reference sequence). V was shortened by 4 bases and J by 7 bases, with 19 bases between the two germline ends. The CDR3 is CASSSTTGATPGYTF. CDR3 nucleotide sequence: TGTGCCAGCAGCTCGACGACTGGGGCCACCCCTGGCTACACCTTC.

The V gene is TRBV4-1, the J gene TRBJ1-6; D unresolved. This CDR3 region has 14 residues. CDR1 and CDR2 (germline): MGHRA, YSYEKL. Trimming stripped 2 bases from V and 8 bases from J, with 10 bases between. CDR3 residues: CASSQRGRDSPLHF. The CDR3 bases are TGCGCCAGCAGCCAAAGAGGGAGAGATTCACCCCTCCACTTT.

This clone was detected only a few times. V usage is TRBV11-1 and J usage is TRBJ2-3; D remains unclear. Trimming shortened V by 2 bases and J by 4 bases, and 7 bases separated the two germline ends. Germline lookup yields CDR1 SGHAT and CDR2 FQDESV (reference sequence). CDR3 length: 13 amino acids. The CDR3 reads CASSLTDPDTQYF. The CDR3 nucleotides are TGTGCCAGCAGCTTAACAGACCCAGATACGCAGTATTTT.

The V and J genes are TRBV7-9 and TRBJ1-4; 7 nucleotides align to TRBD1. Germline trimming cut 0 bases from V and 5 bases from J; bases unmatched to any gene: 3. The CDR3 covers 15 residues. Germline loops: CDR1 SEHNR, CDR2 FQNEAQ (reference sequence). CDR3 amino acids: CASSLAGGANEKLFF. The CDR3 DNA is TGTGCCAGCAGCTTAGCAGGGGGCGCAAATGAAAAACTGTTTTTT.

This chain uses TRBV5-1 with TRBJ1-5, with 11 bases aligning to TRBD1. J lost 7 bases, V lost 4 bases, and 7 bases had no gene match. Germline V gene sequence: CDR1 SGHRS, CDR2 YFSETQ. The length of the CDR3 is 15 residues. CDR3 sequence reads: CASSLDRGQGQPQHF. The CDR3 DNA reads TGCGCCAGCAGCCTGGACAGGGGGCAGGGACAGCCCCAGCATTTT.

The J gene is TRBJ2-1, the V gene TRBV5-1; possibly TRBD2 for D (6 bases). The V and J ends lost 5 bases and 7 bases respectively, with 13 bases between them. This CDR3 is built from 13 residues. CDR1 is SGHRS, CDR2 YFSETQ, per germline. The CDR3 DNA is TGCGCCAGCAGAGATACTAGCAAAAATGAGCAGTTCTTC. This encodes CASRDTSKNEQFF.

As concerns this clone: A read error may produce the germline difference seen at one junction end. The CDR3 DNA reads as TGTGCCACCAGTCAGGGTCGGGGGAGGAATTCACCCCTCCACTTT. This codes for CATSQGRGRNSPLHF. The V call is TRBV28, the J call TRBJ1-6; D is possibly TRBD1 (5 bases). The CDR3 totals 15 residues. Germline CDR1 and CDR2: MDHEN and SYDVKM.

This chain joins TRBV5-1 and TRBJ1-1, with D possibly being TRBD1 (6 bases). The germline V gene encodes CDR1 SGHRS and CDR2 YFSETQ. Trimming stripped 4 bases from V and 4 bases from J, with 14 bases between. This CDR3 contains 14 residues. DNA of the CDR3: TGCGCCAGCAGCCCAGCCGGGGGGGCCACTGAAGCTTTCTTT. It translates to CASSPAGGATEAFF. Using reference TRBV5-1 and TRBJ1-1 for the parts outside the CDR3, the full variable domain is KAGVTQTPRYLIKTRGQQVTLSCSPISGHRSVSWYQQTPGQGLQFLFEYFSETQRNKGNFPGRFSGRQFSNSRSEMNVSTLELGDSALYLCASSPAGGATEAFFGQGTRLTVV.

The chain uses TRBV5-1 and TRBJ2-6; D gene uncertain. Germline V gives CDR1 SGHRS, CDR2 YFSETQ. The CDR3 contains 14 residues. V lost 2 bases, J lost 0 bases, and 3 bases lay in between. CDR3 nucleotides: TGCGCCAGCAGCTTCAACTCTGGGGCCAACGTCCTGACTTTC. Translated: CASSFNSGANVLTF.

J is TRBJ1-1 and V is TRBV15, with 7 bases lining up with TRBD1. Trimming took 6 bases from V and 1 from J; bases not matched to a gene: 5. The germline gives CDR1 LNHNV, CDR2 YYDKDF (reference sequence). This CDR3 has 14 amino acids. The CDR3 DNA reads as TGTGCCACCAGACAGGGGCAGGGGAACACTGAAGCTTTCTTT. This encodes CATRQGQGNTEAFF.